This T cell receptor (beta chain) was sequenced in a study of blood T cells in healthy people across ages. This clonotype came up many times. The antigen remains unidentified. The CDR3 extends over 12 amino acids. V gave up 3 bases and J gave up 4 bases, with 6 bases separating them. Study findings and constraints: The fall in TCR beta diversity per million T cells was roughly linear with age.

Sample-barcoded 5' priming and a J-beta primer mix drove a second PCR of about 7 to 11 cycles. A single record per CDR3 protein comes from TCRdb applying MiXCR to the 5' RACE reads. The sample has 790,000 or so distinct CDR3 sequences, around three fifths seen once. The sequence derives from a man aged 40-55 years in good health. This chain links TRBV12-3 or TRBV12-4 with TRBJ2-5, with a weak D call TRBD1 (5 bases). The source material was blood. The CDR3 DNA sequence: TGTGCCAGCAGTTTGCAGGGAGAGACCCAGTACTTC. This sequence encodes CASSLQGETQYF.